The 29 T cell receptor beta chains presented below share a single source sample, sequenced in a study of metastatic and nonmetastatic thyroid tumors. TCRdb reanalyzed the PCR reads via MiXCR. The sample includes 9,500 to 11,000 clones, less than 40% seen only once; the top ten take roughly 5%. No patient received treatment before thyroid surgery. Sample: tumor tissue. Receptors originate from a female donor with papillary thyroid cancer or a benign thyroid nodule (not recorded which). Some clones in this sample may be carry-over from other donors' samples.

This clone showed up just once. This chain uses TRBV4-2 with TRBJ2-7; D call uncertain. Trimming left V 0 bases short and J 0 bases short, with 6 bases between. Per germline, CDR1 LGHNA and CDR2 YNFKEQ. This CDR3 region has 14 residues. Written as DNA, the CDR3 is TGTGCCAGCAGCCAAGATCGGAGCTCCTACGAGCAGTACTTC. It specifies CASSQDRSSYEQYF.

This chain uses TRBV6-2 or TRBV6-3 with TRBJ1-2, with 8 bases identical to TRBD1. Germline V CDR1 and CDR2: MNHEY, SVGEGT. This CDR3 region has 12 residues. Germline trimming cut 4 bases from V and 8 bases from J; bases unmatched to any gene: 3. The CDR3 DNA reads as TGTGCCAGCAGTTCGGACAGGGAAGGCTACACCTTC. Protein: CASSSDREGYTF.

This clone appeared a single time. The J gene is TRBJ2-3, the V gene TRBV20-1, with 8 bases that match TRBD2. Unmatched junction bases numbered 5, after V lost 5 bases and J lost 1 base. This CDR3 has 14 residues. Germline values: CDR1 DFQATT, CDR2 SNEGSKA (reference sequence). The CDR3 DNA reads TGCAGTGCTCCCATTAGCGGGGGCACAGATACGCAGTATTTT. Residues: CSAPISGGTDTQYF.

This chain uses TRBV20-1 with TRBJ2-1; D not certain. The CDR3 runs 17 residues. CDR1 is DFQATT and CDR2 is SNEGSKA in the germline V gene (reference sequence). Trimming left V 3 bases short and J 4 bases short, with 22 bases between. CDR3 protein: CSASQLGFSFGYNEQFF. The CDR3 bases are TGCAGTGCTAGTCAGCTCGGATTCTCCTTCGGGTACAATGAGCAGTTCTTC.

The rearrangement links TRBV27 to TRBJ2-3, with D unclear. The CDR3 is 12 residues long. V was trimmed by 5 bases and J by 4 bases, leaving 7 bases between them. The germline CDR1 and CDR2 sequences are MNHEY and SMNVEV (reference sequence). The CDR3 loop reads CASSPTSDTQYF. CDR3 bases: TGTGCCAGCAGTCCGACCTCAGATACGCAGTATTTT.

Within the sample, this clone is medium-sized (0.01 to 0.1%). V gene TRBV6-2 or TRBV6-3 combines with J gene TRBJ2-2; D gene ambiguous. The germline V and J ends were trimmed by 2 bases and 5 bases, with 9 bases remaining between them. Germline assignment: CDR1 MNHEY and CDR2 SVGEGT. CDR3 length equals 14 residues. The CDR3 DNA reads TGTGCCAGCAGTTACCCCGTCCCAACCGGGGAGCTGTTTTTT. Amino acid sequence: CASSYPVPTGELFF.

The chain joins TRBV27 to TRBJ2-7; no clear D gene. The CDR3 totals 14 residues. The germline V gene has CDR1 MNHEY and CDR2 SMNVEV (reference sequence). Trimming pared 6 bases from V and 1 base from J, leaving 13 bases between. This CDR3 reads CASRPKGRSYEQYF. In DNA, the CDR3 is TGTGCCAGCAGGCCGAAGGGTCGGTCCTACGAGCAGTACTTC.

In its sample, this clone is medium-sized. The CDR3 sequence is CASSLGGIERRLSSYNEQFF. Here the CDR3 DNA reads TGTGCCAGCAGCTTAGGGGGTATTGAGAGGCGGCTGAGCTCCTACAATGAGCAGTTCTTC. J is TRBJ2-1 and V is TRBV7-7; D is unresolved. This CDR3 is 20 amino acids long. CDR1 is SSHAT, CDR2 FNYEAQ, per germline (reference sequence). Trimming pared 1 base from V and 0 bases from J, leaving 22 bases between.

By its share, this clone is medium-sized. V is TRBV4-1 and J is TRBJ2-1; D is perhaps TRBD2 (6 bases). Trimming stripped 0 bases from V and 6 bases from J, with 15 bases between. CDR3 length: 16 amino acids. Germline values: CDR1 MGHRA, CDR2 YSYEKL. CDR3: CASSQDLGLRRNEQFF. CDR3 nucleotides: TGCGCCAGCAGCCAAGATCTAGGACTAAGGCGCAATGAGCAGTTCTTC.

Of note for this clone: The CDR3 carries no conserved terminal phenylalanine or tryptophan, so it likely arises from a read error. The chain uses TRBV14 and TRBJ2-1; 7 bases map to TRBD1. The germline gives CDR1 SGHDN, CDR2 FVKESK. This CDR3 contains 14 residues. The CDR3 here is CASSRTGTYNDQFL. The CDR3 DNA sequence: TGTGCCAGCAGCCGGACAGGAACCTACAATGATCAGTTCCTC.

The chain recombines TRBV2 with TRBJ1-3; D is unresolved. In germline, CDR1 is SNHLY, CDR2 FYNNEI. The CDR3 contains 18 residues. The germline V and J ends were trimmed by 3 bases and 0 bases, with 18 bases remaining between them. This CDR3 is CASSEGRFYGRSGNTIYF. CDR3 coding DNA: TGTGCCAGCAGTGAGGGCAGGTTTTACGGACGCTCTGGAAACACCATATATTTT.

The V gene is TRBV6-2 or TRBV6-3, the J gene TRBJ1-5; the match to TRBD1 covers 11 bases. The CDR3 sequence is 18 residues long. With 6 bases clipped from V and 4 bases from J, the junction kept 14 bases outside the gene matches. The germline V gene has CDR1 MNHEY and CDR2 SVGEGT. CDR3 loop: CASRGWTGGALANQPQHF. DNA of the CDR3: TGTGCCAGCAGGGGATGGACAGGGGGCGCCTTGGCAAATCAGCCCCAGCATTTT.

This clone has more than one count but fewer than ten. The V and J genes are TRBV12-3 or TRBV12-4 and TRBJ1-5; 8 bases fit TRBD1. V gave up 7 bases and J gave up 4 bases; unmatched junction bases: 9. The CDR3 has 15 amino acids. This CDR3 is CASIPPGGPNQPQHF. The DNA for the CDR3 is TGTGCCAGCATCCCCCCAGGGGGCCCAAATCAGCCCCAGCATTTT.

The chain combines TRBV18 with TRBJ2-2; the D is unclear. The V end was cut by 2 bases, the J end by 1 base, with 11 bases between. Germline V lookup: CDR1 KGHSH, CDR2 LQKENI. CDR3 size: 16 residues. CDR3 sequence: CASSPALNRNTGELFF. The CDR3 DNA reads as TGTGCCAGCTCACCAGCCTTAAATCGGAACACCGGGGAGCTGTTTTTT.

This CDR3 reads CASASGTSDTDTQYF. CDR3 DNA: TGTGCCAGCGCGAGTGGGACTAGCGACACAGATACGCAGTATTTT. This chain connects TRBV6-2 or TRBV6-3 to TRBJ2-3; 10 bases match TRBD2. The V gene end was trimmed by 8 bases and the J gene end by 2 bases; junction bases not matched to a gene: 7. The CDR3 runs 15 residues. Germline CDR1 and CDR2: MNHEY and SVGEGT.

The V call is TRBV14, the J call TRBJ1-2, with D unresolved. Trimming left V 1 base short and J 0 bases short, with 9 bases between. The CDR3 is 15 amino acids. From germline, CDR1 is SGHDN and CDR2 FVKESK. The CDR3 DNA reads TGTGCCAGCAGCCAAGGCGGGAGAGCTAACTATGGCTACACCTTC. Residues: CASSQGGRANYGYTF.

This chain joins TRBV7-2 and TRBJ2-2; D call uncertain. The CDR3 length is 15 residues. Deletions cut 5 bases from V and 4 bases from J, with 14 bases between. Germline CDR1 SGHTA, CDR2 FQGNSA. The CDR3 region has the DNA TGTGCCAGCAGCCTACATTCGGGCGGCACCGGGGAGCTGTTTTTT. Translating it yields CASSLHSGGTGELFF.

This chain joins TRBV5-1 and TRBJ2-7; TRBD2 matches 10 bases. There are 18 residues in the CDR3. Per the germline V gene, CDR1 is SGHRS and CDR2 is YFSETQ. The V segment lost 0 bases and the J segment 4 bases; nucleotides outside the gene matches: 13. DNA for the CDR3: TGCGCCAGCAGCTTGGGATTAGTAGCGGGAGGACTAGTTTACGAGCAGTACTTC. It specifies CASSLGLVAGGLVYEQYF.

In its sample, this clone is medium-sized. The rearrangement links TRBV6-2 or TRBV6-3 to TRBJ2-7, with D possibly TRBD1 on 7 matching bases. The V gene's germline CDR1 is MNHEY and CDR2 SVGEGT. This CDR3 spans 16 amino acids. The V and J ends lost 6 bases and 0 bases respectively, with 18 bases between them. The CDR3 is CASRTRAGGHSYEQYF. The CDR3, as DNA: TGTGCCAGCAGAACAAGGGCAGGGGGGCACTCCTACGAGCAGTACTTC.

In this sample, this clone turned up many times. The chain couples TRBV20-1 to TRBJ2-5; the match to TRBD1 covers 8 bases. Germline-derived CDR1 and CDR2 are DFQATT and SNEGSKA (reference sequence). This CDR3 is built from 14 residues. Losses at the gene ends were 3 bases for V and 1 base for J; bases not matched to a gene: 4. In nucleotides, the CDR3 is TGCAGTGCTAGTCCCAGGGGGCTCCAAGAGACCCAGTACTTC. This sequence encodes CSASPRGLQETQYF.

This clone was found many times. The genes are TRBV20-1 and TRBJ2-5; D remains unclear. The germline V and J ends were trimmed by 0 bases and 4 bases, with 12 bases remaining between them. Germline values: CDR1 DFQATT, CDR2 SNEGSKA (reference sequence). The length of the CDR3 is 14 residues. In DNA form, the CDR3 reads TGCAGTGCTAGAGATGCGCCAGCCGGAGAGACCCAGTACTTC. It specifies CSARDAPAGETQYF.

The chain uses TRBV6-5 and TRBJ1-2, with D maybe TRBD1 (6 bases). CDR1 is MNHEY and CDR2 is SVGAGI in the germline V gene. V lost 0 bases to trimming and J lost 4 bases, with 9 bases between them. CDR3 length: 14 amino acids. CDR3 nucleotides: TGTGCCAGCAGTTACTCGGGAGGGGGCTATGGCTACACCTTC. Protein product: CASSYSGGGYGYTF.

Judged by abundance, this clone is medium-sized. The chain has TRBV19 and TRBJ2-7; D is unresolved. The CDR3 extends over 13 amino acids. In germline, CDR1 is LNHDA, CDR2 SQIVND (reference sequence). V was trimmed by 3 bases and J by 2 bases, leaving 8 bases between them. The CDR3, as DNA: TGTGCCAGTAGTATTCGCGTAACCTACGAGCAGTACTTC. It is translated as CASSIRVTYEQYF.

The sample holds many counts of this clone. The chain uses TRBV5-1 and TRBJ2-5; D remains unclear. The V gene's germline CDR1 is SGHRS and CDR2 YFSETQ. The ends were cut back, 4 bases at V and 5 bases at J, with 9 bases in the middle. There are 12 residues in the CDR3. This chain's CDR3 is CASSPGAETQYF. The CDR3 nucleotides are TGCGCCAGCAGCCCTGGAGCGGAGACCCAGTACTTC.

The genes are TRBV7-2 and TRBJ2-1, with a weak D call TRBD2 (6 bases). CDR1 SGHTA and CDR2 FQGNSA come from the germline V gene. Trimming stripped 6 bases from V and 0 bases from J, with 12 bases between. The CDR3 runs to 15 residues. CDR3 sequence: CASSSGEYSYNEQFF. The CDR3 DNA is TGTGCCAGCAGTAGCGGAGAGTACTCCTACAATGAGCAGTTCTTC.

This clone showed up many times. V gene TRBV29-1 combines with J gene TRBJ2-2, with D perhaps assigned TRBD1 or TRBD2 (5 bases each). The length of the CDR3 is 14 residues. The germline V gene has CDR1 SQVTM and CDR2 ANQGSEA. The ends were cut back, 4 bases at V and 1 base at J, with 10 bases in the middle. The CDR3 reads CSVVVGGNTGELFF. Here the CDR3 DNA reads TGCAGCGTTGTTGTTGGGGGGAACACCGGGGAGCTGTTTTTT.

This chain connects TRBV6-1 to TRBJ2-3; TRBD2 matches at 10 bases. This CDR3 comprises 17 residues. Germline-derived CDR1 and CDR2 are MNHNS and SASEGT. Unmatched junction bases numbered 8, after V lost 3 bases and J lost 2 bases. CDR3 residues: CASSDLLLAGVTDTQYF. Here the CDR3 DNA reads TGTGCCAGCAGTGACCTCCTCCTAGCGGGGGTCACAGATACGCAGTATTTT.

In regard to this clone: Sequence at one end of the junction differs from germline and may be a read error. The J gene is TRBJ2-7, the V gene TRBV19; tentatively, D is TRBD2 (6 bases). Germline values: CDR1 LNHDA, CDR2 SQIVND (reference sequence). This CDR3 is built from 15 residues. The CDR3 sequence: CASSISGRYPYEKYF. The CDR3 nucleotides are TGTGCCAGTAGTATATCGGGGAGGTACCCCTACGAGAAGTACTTC.

The chain uses TRBV6-2 or TRBV6-3 and TRBJ2-3, with D tentatively TRBD2 (5 bases). This CDR3 has 15 residues. The ends were cut back, 6 bases at V and 5 bases at J, with 18 bases in the middle. Germline-derived CDR1 and CDR2 are MNHEY and SVGEGT. The CDR3 region is CASRTSRRSGDTQYF. In DNA form, the CDR3 reads TGTGCCAGCAGGACCAGCCGGAGGTCTGGAGATACGCAGTATTTT.